These 23 T cell receptor beta chains were all obtained from the same sample, sequenced in a study of T cells in Graves' hyperthyroidism and ophthalmopathy (dated by TCRdb to between 2018 and 2021). The library came from multiplex PCR. Sequencing took place on an Illumina HiSeq 2000. The TCR beta CDR3 regions were amplified from RNA transcripts. The first round of RT-PCR for the TCR CDR3 was performed with the HTBI primer set and the Qiagen OneStep RT-PCR kit. Using fastp at Q25 and MiXCR, TCRdb reprocessed the public reads and kept productive beta chains. Identical CDR3 proteins give one entry, which carries the most common genes and DNA. The sample has approximately 700,000 distinct CDR3 sequences on record, just under 45% of them singletons. Clones ranked in the top ten supply 7% to 7.5% of the sample. Specimen: peripheral blood or thyroid tissue (not recorded which). Source of these receptors: an adult man with Graves' disease, either hyperthyroidism or ophthalmopathy (not recorded which).

The chain uses TRBV19 and TRBJ2-2; the D gene is possibly TRBD1 (6 bases). V lost 6 bases and J 1 base, leaving 12 bases between the germline ends. The CDR3 totals 15 residues. CDR1 and CDR2 from the germline V gene are LNHDA and SQIVND (reference sequence). CDR3 amino acids: CASRGGQLNTGELFF. CDR3 coding DNA: TGTGCCAGTAGAGGCGGACAGTTGAACACCGGGGAGCTGTTTTTT.

This clonotype occurred many times. V usage is TRBV19 and J usage is TRBJ1-2; 8 nucleotides line up with TRBD1. V trimming: 8 bases; J trimming: 7 bases; junction bases outside the gene matches: 6. There are 12 residues in the CDR3. Germline V gene data show CDR1 as LNHDA and CDR2 as SQIVND (reference sequence). CDR3 amino acids: CASGVDRVGYTF. The DNA of the CDR3 is TGTGCCAGTGGAGTGGACAGGGTTGGCTACACCTTC.

This clonotype was recorded once. The V call is TRBV29-1, the J call TRBJ1-1; a weak D match, TRBD1 (6 bases). The CDR3 covers 11 residues. Trimming took off 5 bases at V and 10 bases at J, with 14 bases between the two ends. CDR1 is SQVTM and CDR2 is ANQGSEA in the germline V gene. The CDR3 protein is CSVSAQGRAFF. The DNA for the CDR3 is TGCAGCGTTTCCGCACAGGGTAGAGCTTTCTTT.

The J gene is TRBJ1-3, the V gene TRBV5-6, with D hard to call. Trimming took 2 bases from V and 7 from J, leaving 10 bases between them. There are 13 residues in the CDR3. Germline CDR1 SGHDT, CDR2 YYEEEE. The CDR3 DNA is TGTGCCAGCAGCTTCCCCCTGGGGAACACCATATATTTT. This codes for CASSFPLGNTIYF.

This clonotype was counted at least ten times. V is TRBV2 and J is TRBJ2-5; maybe TRBD1 (5 bases). V lost 3 bases to trimming and J lost 2 bases, with 10 bases between them. The germline gives CDR1 SNHLY, CDR2 FYNNEI. The CDR3 totals 14 residues. CDR3: CASSDSRTQETQYF. The DNA of the CDR3 is TGTGCCAGCAGTGACTCCAGGACACAAGAGACCCAGTACTTC.

V usage is TRBV20-1 and J usage is TRBJ1-4; TRBD1 might be the D (6 bases). The V gene lost 0 bases and the J gene lost 3 bases, with 8 bases spanning the gap. Germline V gives CDR1 DFQATT, CDR2 SNEGSKA (reference sequence). The CDR3 runs 14 residues. The CDR3 sequence is CSARERTANEKLFF. CDR3 sequence (DNA): TGCAGTGCTAGAGAGCGGACAGCTAATGAAAAACTGTTTTTT.

This clonotype was seen a handful of times. This chain joins TRBV20-1 and TRBJ1-2; 10 nucleotides line up with TRBD1. Trimming cost V 3 bases and J 2 bases; bases outside gene matches: 9. CDR1 DFQATT and CDR2 SNEGSKA come from the germline V gene (reference sequence). The CDR3 loop spans 16 amino acids. CDR3 in amino acids: CSARFGQGDPNYGYTF. DNA of the CDR3: TGCAGTGCTAGGTTTGGACAGGGGGACCCGAACTATGGCTACACCTTC.

The J gene is TRBJ1-2, the V gene TRBV24-1; D perhaps matches TRBD1 (5 bases). Germline V lookup: CDR1 KGHDR, CDR2 SFDVKD. The CDR3 consists of 14 residues. V lost 5 bases and J 13 bases, leaving 22 bases between the germline ends. The CDR3 loop reads CATSAEGHYGYTTF. In DNA form, the CDR3 reads TGTGCCACCAGTGCTGAGGGGCACTATGGCTACACCACCTTC.

The rearrangement joins TRBV6-5 to TRBJ2-5; the D gene is possibly TRBD2 (7 bases). Germline CDR1 and CDR2: MNHEY and SVGAGI. CDR3 length equals 15 residues. V lost 5 bases and J lost 7, with 20 bases in between. The CDR3 sequence: CASSEVPGGARTQYF. For the CDR3, the DNA is TGTGCCAGCAGTGAAGTTCCGGGGGGCGCGAGGACCCAGTACTTC.

The genes are TRBV7-9 and TRBJ1-3; the D is unclear. The length of the CDR3 is 18 residues. The germline CDR1 and CDR2 sequences are SEHNR and FQNEAQ (reference sequence). Trimming stripped 5 bases from V and 2 bases from J, with 22 bases between. The CDR3 protein is CASSPRNGPSLTGNTIYF. The CDR3 coding sequence is TGTGCCAGCAGCCCCAGGAACGGACCATCGCTAACTGGAAACACCATATATTTT.

To note about this clonotype: Compared with germline, one end of the junction differs, possibly owing to a read error. The V call is TRBV7-9, the J call TRBJ1-4; no clear D gene. This CDR3 region has 14 residues. CDR1 is SEHNR and CDR2 is FQNEAQ in the germline V gene (reference sequence). The CDR3 DNA reads as TGCGCCAGCAGCCAAGATGGGCTTGTTGAAAAACTGTTTTTT. It codes for CASSQDGLVEKLFF.

Regarding this clonotype: A read error may be the cause here, since a much bigger clone is one base away. This sequence joins TRBV29-1 and TRBJ1-1; D unclear. From germline, CDR1 is SQVTM and CDR2 ANQGSEA. This CDR3 spans 14 amino acids. CDR3: CSVGGISSNTEALF. In DNA, the CDR3 is TGCAGCGTTGGTGGGATTTCGTCGAACACTGAAGCTCTCTTT.

The chain carries TRBV12-3 or TRBV12-4 and TRBJ1-2, with D hard to call. The length of the CDR3 is 13 residues. Deletions cut 7 bases from V and 2 bases from J, with 11 bases between. CDR3 nucleotide sequence: TGTGCCAGCACCCGGACGGTGAACTATGGCTACACCTTC. This translates into CASTRTVNYGYTF.

A remark on this clonotype: The junction departs from the called germline gene at one end, perhaps through a read error. The genes are TRBV7-9 and TRBJ2-5; 9 nucleotides match TRBD2. The CDR3 contains 15 residues. Germline V CDR1 and CDR2: SEHNR, FQNEAQ (reference sequence). The CDR3, as DNA: TGTGCCAGTAGTAGAGCTAGCGGGGCACAAGAGACCCGGTACTTC. Its protein product is CASSRASGAQETRYF. Based on the CDR3 plus reference TRBV7-9 and TRBJ2-5, the full variable domain is DTGVSQNPRHKITKRGQNVTFRCDPISEHNRLYWYRQTLGQGPEFLTYFQNEAQLEKSRLLSDRFSAERPKGSFSTLEIQRTEQGDSAMYLCASSRASGAQETRYFGPGTRLLVL.

This clonotype was observed a handful of times. This rearrangement joins TRBV6-6 to TRBJ2-7; no clear D. CDR3 length equals 12 residues. Germline lookup yields CDR1 MNHNY and CDR2 SVGAGI (reference sequence). With 5 bases removed from V and 6 bases from J, the gap between germline ends came to 11 bases. This chain's CDR3 is CASSPTGPEQYF. As DNA, the CDR3 is TGTGCCAGCAGTCCTACGGGTCCCGAGCAGTACTTC.

This clonotype has only a few counts. The CDR3 sequence: CASSPTGDRSNQPQHF. CDR3 DNA sequence: TGTGCCAGCAGCCCCACAGGGGATCGGAGCAATCAGCCCCAGCATTTT. This chain uses TRBV6-1 with TRBJ1-5, with 7 bases aligning to TRBD1. The CDR3 is 16 amino acids. CDR1 and CDR2 (germline): MNHNS, SASEGT. V shed 6 bases and J 1 base; nucleotides not matched to a gene: 9.

This clonotype was picked up many times. The chain combines TRBV2 with TRBJ1-1; a weak D match, TRBD1 (5 bases). Looked up from germline, CDR1 is SNHLY and CDR2 is FYNNEI. The V end was cut by 3 bases, the J end by 1 base, with 12 bases between. The CDR3 extends over 15 amino acids. The CDR3: CASSELRVGNTEAFF. CDR3 sequence (DNA): TGTGCCAGCAGTGAGCTCAGGGTAGGGAACACTGAAGCTTTCTTT.

In its sample, this clonotype was seen a few times. The CDR3 protein is CASSTQGAFGYTF. The CDR3 DNA is TGTGCCAGCAGTACTCAGGGGGCCTTTGGCTACACCTTC. V and J are TRBV7-2 and TRBJ1-2, with 8 bases matching TRBD1. Germline CDR1 SGHTA, CDR2 FQGNSA. The V segment lost 6 bases and the J segment 7 bases; nucleotides outside the gene matches: 7. This CDR3 has 13 amino acids. Drawing the rest from reference TRBV7-2 and TRBJ1-2, the complete variable domain is GAGVSQSPSNKVTEKGKDVELRCDPISGHTALYWYRQSLGQGLEFLIYFQGNSAPDKSGLPSDRFSAERTGGSVSTLTIQRTQQEDSAVYLCASSTQGAFGYTFGSGTRLTVV.

As regards this clonotype: A much larger clone lies one base from this, so it may be a read error. The genes are TRBV2 and TRBJ1-2, with 10 bases fitting TRBD1. Germline CDR1 SNHLY, CDR2 FYNNEI. This CDR3 region has 14 residues. V trimming: 6 bases; J trimming: 8 bases; junction bases outside the gene matches: 9. CDR3 DNA: TGTGCCAGCAGCCTGGGACAGGGGATGAGGGGCTACACCTTC. Protein product: CASSLGQGMRGYTF.

As concerns this clonotype: A much larger clone lies a single base off, so this may be a read error. The chain recombines TRBV20-1 with TRBJ2-5; D is possibly TRBD1 (5 bases). The V and J ends lost 4 bases and 2 bases respectively, with 14 bases between them. The CDR3 has 14 residues. Per the germline V gene, CDR1 is DFQATT and CDR2 is SNEGSKA (reference sequence). The chain's CDR3 is CSATSDSLQETQYF. The CDR3 DNA follows: TGCAGTGCTACCAGTGACAGCTTACAAGAGACCCAGTACTTC.

This sequence joins TRBV7-9 and TRBJ1-2; the D is unclear. V was clipped by 1 base and J by 6 bases, with 15 bases between them. Germline CDR1 is SEHNR and CDR2 is FQNEAQ (reference sequence). CDR3 size: 15 residues. The CDR3 reads CASSLGPTAANGYTF. CDR3 bases: TGTGCCAGCAGCTTAGGCCCTACCGCAGCGAATGGCTACACCTTC.

This clonotype was counted only a few times. The CDR3 protein is CASSFRGSNTEAFF. DNA for the CDR3: TGTGCCAGCAGCTTCAGGGGGTCGAACACTGAAGCTTTCTTT. This sequence joins TRBV7-3 and TRBJ1-1; 7 bases fit TRBD1. The trim removed 3 bases at V and 1 base at J, leaving 2 bases unmatched. The length of the CDR3 is 14 residues. In germline, CDR1 is SGHTA, CDR2 FQGTGA.

The V call is TRBV4-2, the J call TRBJ1-5; D is uncertain. The CDR3 covers 15 residues. Between the trimmed V and J ends, which lost 0 bases and 1 base, there was a span of 7 bases. Germline V gives CDR1 LGHNA, CDR2 YNFKEQ. CDR3: CASSQDRESNQPQHF. CDR3 DNA sequence: TGTGCCAGCAGCCAAGACAGAGAAAGCAATCAGCCCCAGCATTTT.